What follows describes a single T cell receptor beta chain. The sample comes from a study of blood T cell repertoires in COVID-19. Study summary: There were acute and convalescent COVID-19 samples, and they came from the United States, Italy and Spain. PBMCs, B-cell-depleted T cells, or T cells were the source of the cDNA or gDNA that made up the material.

The CDR3 is made up of 14 amino acids. The germline V gene encodes CDR1 SGHRS and CDR2 YFSETQ. V lost 7 bases, J lost 8 bases, and 11 bases stayed unmatched. Authors' data handling: Reference gene primer amplification gave estimated nucleated cell counts. The protocol was immunoSEQ multiplex PCR, while the TCRdb copy is restricted to in-frame clones and leaves out a portion. V and J calls and clone size follow that table, whereas D and trimming were derived from the DNA. The sample has about 160,000 clones, 90% to 95% seen once; the top ten hold 3.5% to 5%. The sequence was collected from a woman between 50 and 59 years old with acute or convalescent COVID-19. Input material: peripheral blood. The chain recombines TRBV5-1 with TRBJ2-2, with 7 bases fitting TRBD1. In DNA, the CDR3 is TGCGCCAGCTTCCGGGACAGCAAATTGGGGGAGCTGTTTTTT. This translates into CASFRDSKLGELFF.